The present entry profiles one T cell receptor (beta chain) with its context. The antigen is undetermined. Germline V gene lookup returns CDR1 MDHEN and CDR2 SYDVKM. CDR3 length: 12 amino acids. Between the trimmed V and J ends, which lost 6 bases and 4 bases, there was a span of 9 bases. This specimen belongs to a study of shared clonotypes between healthy human individuals. Study context: Per donor, three plates held CD4 naive cells, three held CD4 memory, two held CD8 naive and one held CD8 memory. Points from the study as a whole: What rarefaction showed was incomplete sorted-subset sequencing despite large depth. Few donors restricted represented genetic and exposure-history diversity.

In the original processing: ImmunoSEQ sequences covered only the junction and lacked quality scores; filtering therefore differed. Measured with immunoSEQ multiplex PCR; TCRdb has only the in-frame clones, and not every one. The D gene and trimming were derived from the DNA, and the V and J assignments and clone size from that table. The table shows hundreds of thousands of clones, with more than 70% occurring only once. The J gene is TRBJ1-1, the V gene TRBV28; no reliable D call. Sequenced: memory CD4+ T cells sorted from blood. Subset reported: CD45RA-negative fraction. The receptor's source is a woman aged 25-40 years in good health. CDR3 protein: CASSRPRTEAFF. The CDR3, as DNA: TGTGCCAGCAGCCGTCCCCGCACTGAAGCTTTCTTT.